The 28 T cell receptor beta chains given below trace back to one sample, sequenced in a study of T cells in Graves' hyperthyroidism and ophthalmopathy. RNA transcripts provided the source from which TCR beta CDR3 regions were amplified. Carried out on the TCR CDR3, a first-round RT-PCR used the HTBI primer set. Using its own MiXCR run on the multiplex PCR reads, TCRdb lists one record per CDR3 protein. The top ten clones hold roughly 35% of a sample with almost 250,000 distinct CDR3 sequences, roughly 22% of them seen once. Sequenced input: blood. These receptors originate from a woman aged 35 to 49 with Graves' ophthalmopathy.

The table lists this clonotype with a few counts. The gene calls are TRBV2 and TRBJ2-5; TRBD1 might be the D (6 bases). Germline lookup yields CDR1 SNHLY and CDR2 FYNNEI. CDR3 length: 15 residues. V lost 6 bases to trimming and J lost 4 bases, with 18 bases between them. This CDR3 is CASRPQGLSGETQYF. CDR3 bases: TGTGCCAGCAGACCACAGGGCCTCTCAGGAGAGACCCAGTACTTC.

This clonotype was seen ten or more times. This sequence joins TRBV2 and TRBJ1-2; 9 nucleotides agree with TRBD1. The CDR3 spans 16 residues. V shed 2 bases, J shed 4 bases, and the junction held 8 bases outside the gene matches. CDR1 and CDR2 from the germline V gene are SNHLY and FYNNEI. CDR3 protein: CASSERTGALSYGYTF. In DNA form, the CDR3 reads TGTGCCAGCAGTGAAAGGACAGGGGCTCTTAGCTATGGCTACACCTTC.

This clonotype has ten or more counts. The chain uses TRBV18 and TRBJ2-7, with D tentatively TRBD1 or TRBD2 (5 bases each). This CDR3 has 13 amino acids. The germline gives CDR1 KGHSH, CDR2 LQKENI. V was shortened by 3 bases and J by 2 bases, with 8 bases between the two germline ends. This chain's CDR3 is CASSPGDPYEQYF. The CDR3 region has the DNA TGTGCCAGCTCACCGGGGGATCCCTACGAGCAGTACTTC.

This chain's CDR3 is CSAPGQGASYEQYF. The CDR3 DNA reads as TGCAGTGCCCCGGGACAGGGGGCCTCCTACGAGCAGTACTTC. J is TRBJ2-7 and V is TRBV20-1; 12 positions match TRBD1. The CDR3 runs to 14 residues. V lost 6 bases to trimming and J lost 0 bases; unmatched junction nucleotides: 3. In germline, CDR1 is DFQATT, CDR2 SNEGSKA (reference sequence).

There are many counts of this clonotype. The chain recombines TRBV4-2 with TRBJ2-2; a weak D match, TRBD2 (6 bases). The CDR3 covers 13 residues. Per the germline V gene, CDR1 is LGHNA and CDR2 is YNFKEQ. V was shortened by 8 bases and J by 5 bases, with 12 bases between the two germline ends. The CDR3 DNA sequence: TGTGCCAGCTTCGGGGGTGCGACCGGGGAGCTGTTTTTT. Its translation: CASFGGATGELFF.

This clonotype was found many times. The V gene is TRBV5-6, the J gene TRBJ1-1, with D uncertain. The germline V gene encodes CDR1 SGHDT and CDR2 YYEEEE. The germline V and J ends were trimmed by 2 bases and 6 bases, with 8 bases remaining between them. The CDR3 spans 12 residues. CDR3 sequence reads: CASSLGSAEAFF. As DNA, the CDR3 is TGTGCCAGCAGCTTAGGGTCCGCTGAAGCTTTCTTT.

This clonotype occurred many times. The J gene is TRBJ2-2, the V gene TRBV4-2; 11 positions agree with TRBD2. V shed 5 bases and J 5 bases; nucleotides not matched to a gene: 22. This CDR3 is built from 21 residues. Germline CDR1 is LGHNA and CDR2 is YNFKEQ. CDR3 residues: CASSKSPGLAGGDRYTGELFF. Written as DNA, the CDR3 is TGTGCCAGCAGCAAATCTCCGGGGCTAGCGGGAGGTGACCGCTATACCGGGGAGCTGTTTTTT.

This clonotype came up many times. The chain joins TRBV4-2 to TRBJ2-7, with D perhaps matching TRBD2 (5 bases). Germline CDR1 and CDR2: LGHNA and YNFKEQ. There are 15 residues in the CDR3. The V gene lost 0 bases and the J gene lost 2 bases, with 11 bases spanning the gap. CDR3 residues: CASSQEGGLTYEQYF. The CDR3 DNA follows: TGTGCCAGCAGCCAAGAGGGCGGGTTAACCTACGAGCAGTACTTC.

This clonotype was counted at least ten times. The chain joins TRBV6-5 to TRBJ2-5, with D possibly being TRBD2 (5 bases). With 2 bases removed from V and 5 bases from J, the gap between germline ends came to 24 bases. This CDR3 is 18 amino acids long. Germline V gives CDR1 MNHEY, CDR2 SVGAGI. The CDR3 DNA sequence: TGTGCCAGCAGTTACAGCTTCACTTCGGAGGTTTTAGGGGAGACCCAGTACTTC. It codes for CASSYSFTSEVLGETQYF.

This clonotype was counted ten times or more. The rearrangement links TRBV7-2 to TRBJ1-1; D unresolved. The germline CDR1 and CDR2 sequences are SGHTA and FQGNSA. V was pared by 6 bases and J by 2 bases, with 16 bases between. CDR3 size: 15 residues. This chain's CDR3 is CASRSSRTVNTEAFF. In DNA form, the CDR3 reads TGTGCCAGCAGATCCAGCCGGACCGTCAACACTGAAGCTTTCTTT. The whole variable domain, filled in from reference TRBV7-2 and TRBJ1-1, reads GAGVSQSPSNKVTEKGKDVELRCDPISGHTALYWYRQSLGQGLEFLIYFQGNSAPDKSGLPSDRFSAERTGGSVSTLTIQRTQQEDSAVYLCASRSSRTVNTEAFFGQGTRLTVV.

This clonotype appeared many times. The J gene is TRBJ2-5, the V gene TRBV28; D may correspond to TRBD1 or TRBD2 (6 bases each). Trimming took 4 bases from V and 2 from J, leaving 14 bases between them. The CDR3 covers 15 residues. Germline CDR1 is MDHEN and CDR2 is SYDVKM. The CDR3 DNA sequence: TGTGCCAGCAGTTATGACTGGGGGGCACAAGAGACCCAGTACTTC. Protein: CASSYDWGAQETQYF.

At least ten counts were recorded for this clonotype. The chain carries TRBV28 and TRBJ2-5; D might be TRBD2 (6 bases). Trimming removed 5 bases from V and 4 bases from J, with 20 bases in between. Germline V lookup: CDR1 MDHEN, CDR2 SYDVKM. This CDR3 contains 16 residues. CDR3 coding DNA: TGTGCCAGCAGTACCTTGGGGCGGGAAGTAGCAGAGACCCAGTACTTC. Translated: CASSTLGREVAETQYF.

This clonotype was recorded at least ten times. V and J are TRBV12-3 or TRBV12-4 and TRBJ1-1; TRBD1 aligns across 8 bases. V trimming: 6 bases; J trimming: 1 base; junction bases outside the gene matches: 7. The CDR3 runs 15 residues. The CDR3 sequence: CASRSGQEANTEAFF. The CDR3, as DNA: TGTGCCAGCAGATCGGGACAGGAGGCGAACACTGAAGCTTTCTTT.

This clonotype showed up just a few times. The chain uses TRBV12-3 or TRBV12-4 and TRBJ2-7; no definite D call. Trimming cost V 3 bases and J 7 bases, with 13 bases left between them. This CDR3 is 13 amino acids long. In DNA form, the CDR3 reads TGTGCCAGCAGTTTCGGAAGGCCAAGTGAGCAGTACTTC. Translation: CASSFGRPSEQYF.

This clonotype came up many times. This chain links TRBV6-2 or TRBV6-3 with TRBJ1-6; D is unclear. V lost 6 bases, J lost 0 bases, and 6 bases lay in between. This CDR3 is 14 amino acids long. Germline CDR1 is MNHEY and CDR2 is SVGEGT. CDR3 sequence reads: CASRRSSYNSPLHF. In DNA form, the CDR3 reads TGTGCCAGCAGACGGAGCTCCTATAATTCACCCCTCCACTTT.

Many counts were recorded for this clonotype. V is TRBV4-1 and J is TRBJ2-7; TRBD2 is a possible D gene (5 bases). Germline CDR1 MGHRA, CDR2 YSYEKL. This CDR3 is 15 amino acids long. The V end lost 0 bases, the J end lost 3 bases, and 12 bases lay between the germline ends. The CDR3 DNA sequence: TGCGCCAGCAGCCAAGATGCGGGTTGGGGCTACGAGCAGTACTTC. It specifies CASSQDAGWGYEQYF.

This clonotype was picked up a small number of times. The chain combines TRBV6-2 or TRBV6-3 with TRBJ2-5; a possible D gene is TRBD1 (6 bases). Trimming stripped 2 bases from V and 1 base from J, with 11 bases between. The CDR3 is 15 residues long. Germline-derived CDR1 and CDR2 are MNHEY and SVGEGT. In nucleotides, the CDR3 is TGTGCCAGCAGTTACGCCGGGACACTCCAAGAGACCCAGTACTTC. Its translation is CASSYAGTLQETQYF.

The rearrangement uses TRBV18 and TRBJ2-7; D is possibly TRBD1 (6 bases). The V and J ends lost 2 bases and 4 bases respectively, with 18 bases between them. This CDR3 region has 16 residues. Per the germline V gene, CDR1 is KGHSH and CDR2 is LQKENI. DNA for the CDR3: TGTGCCAGCTCACCAAATAGGGGGTTACCTCAATACGAGCAGTACTTC. Translated, it gives CASSPNRGLPQYEQYF.

This clonotype came up many times. The chain has TRBV30 and TRBJ1-5; D is unresolved. This CDR3 contains 12 residues. Germline V gives CDR1 GTSNPN, CDR2 SVGIG (reference sequence). Trimming pared 4 bases from V and 6 bases from J, leaving 10 bases between. The CDR3 DNA reads TGTGCCTGGACCGACGGCCTTCAGCCCCAGCATTTT. Translating gives CAWTDGLQPQHF.

The CDR3 DNA reads as TGTGCCAGCAGCCTCTCGGATTGGGGCTACACCTTC. Its translation is CASSLSDWGYTF. The genes are TRBV12-3 or TRBV12-4 and TRBJ1-2, with D hard to call. The CDR3 is made up of 12 amino acids. V was trimmed by 6 bases and J by 8 bases, leaving 13 bases between them.

The chain couples TRBV12-3 or TRBV12-4 to TRBJ1-3; 10 nucleotides line up with TRBD1. The CDR3 loop spans 16 amino acids. The V gene end was trimmed by 5 bases and the J gene end by 7 bases; junction bases not matched to a gene: 11. The CDR3 DNA is TGTGCCAGCAGTCTGCGGACAGGGGGGATTTTGAACACCATATATTTT. It encodes CASSLRTGGILNTIYF.

The chain has TRBV28 and TRBJ1-1; TRBD1 is a possible D gene (5 bases). The CDR3 is 16 amino acids. Per the germline V gene, CDR1 is MDHEN and CDR2 is SYDVKM. Trimming took 7 bases from V and 5 from J, leaving 23 bases between them. CDR3 protein: CASTRSRGAMGTEAFF. The DNA for the CDR3 is TGTGCCAGCACTCGGTCTCGCGGGGCGATGGGGACTGAAGCTTTCTTT.

Note on this clonotype: A read error may be the cause here, since a much bigger clone is one base away. V and J are TRBV16 and TRBJ2-7, with 12 bases fitting TRBD1. CDR1 KGHSY and CDR2 FQNENV come from the germline V gene. This CDR3 spans 16 amino acids. CDR3 sequence: CAISQIGTGGIYEQYF. CDR3 DNA: TGTGCCATCAGCCAAATTGGGACAGGGGGCATTTACGAGCAGTACTTC.

V usage is TRBV6-5 and J usage is TRBJ2-7, with a tentative D call TRBD2 (6 bases). Germline V gene data show CDR1 as MNHEY and CDR2 as SVGAGI. The CDR3 runs 14 residues. V shed 0 bases and J shed 5 bases, with 11 bases lying between them. DNA of the CDR3: TGTGCCAGCAGTTACTCGGAGGGGAGCAACGAGCAGTACTTC. Encoded protein: CASSYSEGSNEQYF.

The chain combines TRBV28 with TRBJ2-2; 7 positions match TRBD1. The J segment lost 4 bases and the V segment lost 3 bases, leaving 8 bases of the junction unmatched. The germline CDR1 and CDR2 sequences are MDHEN and SYDVKM. CDR3 length equals 16 residues. The CDR3 region has the DNA TGTGCCAGCAGTTTTGGGTCAGGGGGTAGCACCGGGGAGCTGTTTTTT. Translated, it gives CASSFGSGGSTGELFF.

This clonotype showed up many times. The rearrangement joins TRBV27 to TRBJ2-7, with a possible D match to TRBD1 (6 bases). This CDR3 contains 14 residues. Deletions cut 2 bases from V and 4 bases from J, with 12 bases between. The germline V gene encodes CDR1 MNHEY and CDR2 SMNVEV (reference sequence). The CDR3 nucleotides read TGTGCCAGCAGTTTAACGGAAGGGGGATACGAGCAGTACTTC. Protein product: CASSLTEGGYEQYF.

This clonotype came up many times. J is TRBJ2-1 and V is TRBV5-6; TRBD2 matches 8 bases. This CDR3 comprises 13 residues. Losses at the gene ends were 3 bases for V and 12 bases for J; bases not matched to a gene: 8. Germline CDR1 SGHDT, CDR2 YYEEEE. The CDR3 DNA reads as TGTGCCAGCAGCTCCGGGGGGGGGTTGGGGCAGTTCTTC. Its protein is CASSSGGGLGQFF.

This clonotype was picked up many times. The junction does not match germline at one end; this may be a read error. This chain joins TRBV6-1 and TRBJ1-3, with 9 bases that match TRBD1. The CDR3 contains 10 residues. From germline, CDR1 is MNHNS and CDR2 SASEGT. The CDR3 DNA reads TGTGCCAGCAAGCGGGACAGGGAACATTTT. Its translation: CASKRDREHF.